Detailed here is one T cell receptor (beta chain). No cognate antigen has been identified for it. No base quality information exists; no much larger clone differs at one position. The cohort comprised fewer than 700 healthy bone marrow donors. At the time of sampling, every cohort member was nominally healthy, though immune exposures that went unrecorded were likely present. The donor tested CMV seronegative and was one of the 352 seronegative cohort members. Each donor provided a peripheral blood sample, and peripheral blood mononuclear cells were used for TCR beta sequencing. Genomic DNA was extracted from the blood cell samples with the Qiagen DNeasy Blood Extraction Kit. The library was built by means of the immunoSEQ multiplex PCR assay. A mixture of 60 forward primers for TCR Vbeta segments and 13 reverse primers for TCR Jbeta segments was used in the multiplex PCR. Amplification of the CDR3 region of rearranged TCR beta genes was performed with a multiplex PCR assay on genomic DNA. Amplified TCR beta libraries were sequenced as 87-base-pair reads on the Illumina HiSeq System. Processing in the source paper ran as follows. A later analysis tallied around 80 million unique TCR beta chains across the 666 repertoires, and around 12 million of those chains were shared by two or more donors. Raw reads were error-corrected and collapsed into unique sequences by a nearest-neighbor algorithm in which closely related sequences were merged to remove PCR and sequencing errors. CDR3 sequences were aligned to IMGT reference sequences to assign V, D and J gene segments. For a sequence to be retained, at least a six-nucleotide match to both a V gene segment and a J gene segment was required. A rearrangement was called productive if the CDR3 had no stop codons and remained in frame with V and J, and every other rearrangement was called non-productive. CDR3 was defined according to IMGT convention as the region running from the second conserved V-encoded cysteine to the conserved J-encoded phenylalanine. The earlier analysis of a few hundred of the donors excluded any sequence lacking an unambiguous match to a single V gene segment. An earlier analysis of 587 of the donors classified V segments as functional when productive rearrangements were above 56.7% and as segregating when the standard deviation between donors was above 5%. To diagnose cytomegalovirus status from the catalog of TCR beta chain sequences, a statistical classification framework was built. V and J gene assignment, in a later analysis, came from comparing TCR nucleotide sequences with IMGT/GENE-DB human TR gene sequences. The TCRdist pipeline was used in a later analysis to assign CDR3 sequences and most-parsimonious VDJ recombination scenarios. In a later analysis, every TCR beta chain was defined by the combination of its CDR3 amino acid sequence and its V-gene family, and reads without a unique V-gene family were dropped. As a way to deal with suspected cross-contamination and a sequencing artifact, a later analysis dropped hundreds of nucleotide sequences that were highly shared and had low generation probability. In a later analysis, a clonal expansion index was calculated for each public chain from normalized within-repertoire ranks of inferred template counts. A later analysis computed generation probabilities with a VDJ recombination model fitted to out-of-frame rearrangements, and checked the results against IGoR. In a later analysis, TCR-TCR, TCR-HLA and TCR-CMV co-occurrence was scored with hypergeometric tests, and a repertoire-size bias correction was applied to TCR pairs. To estimate false discovery rates, a later analysis permuted the HLA or CMV assignments 20 times. In a later analysis, co-occurring TCRs were grouped using DBSCAN, and TCRdist sequence similarity was added for clustering within HLA-allele-positive subsets. For co-occurrence clustering, repertoires with fewer than 30,000 or more than 120,000 public chains were excluded, along with five repertoires with anomalous nucleotide sharing. Drawn from immuneACCESS, this table holds only the in-frame rearrangements with V and J called that TCRdb kept. Clones are partly lost; checked studies trace under half to an unresolved V gene and leave the rest unexplained. That table gives V, J and clone size, and the DNA gave D and trimming. The table for this sample lists 150,000 to 200,000 clones; around 79% of them were counted only once. The ten biggest clones cover approximately 3.1% of the sample.

These data belong to a study of cytomegalovirus exposure and HLA in healthy donors (TCRdb year 2017). Concerning the study at large: An earlier analysis of 587 of the donors reported 276 Gb of sequence data and 117 million unique TCR beta sequences obtained from about 179 million T cells. An early release that covered about 600 HLA-typed donors contained about 300 gigabases of sequencing data and tens of millions of unique TCR sequences. Of the roughly 400 genotyped donors, approximately 80% fell in the genetic ancestry cluster associated with self-reported Caucasian donors. The study aimed to test whether signatures of past pathogen exposure could be identified by cataloging public T cell receptors. The study used immunosequencing to profile the T cell repertoires of 666 subjects and linked those repertoires to cytomegalovirus serostatus. Along with the approximately 700-subject first cohort, a separate validation cohort of over a hundred different subjects was used. High-throughput TCR immunosequencing, statistical association of individual TCRs with disease status, and machine learning were combined to predict cytomegalovirus infection status. A later analysis re-analyzed previously published TCR beta repertoires from roughly 690 donors and added high-resolution HLA genotyping to study TCR occurrence patterns. The later analysis used no new phenotypic data to find candidate immune exposures, relying instead on TCR beta sequences and their occurrence across donors. To decide whether each TCR beta V gene segment behaved as functional or pseudogenic, an earlier analysis of some 600 of the donors relied on high-throughput TCR beta sequencing. Donor age, sex, ethnicity and CMV serostatus were collected together with the repertoire data. A later genetic analysis took genome-wide SNP genotypes for about 55% of the roughly 670 donors and used that subset as a discovery cohort. Every repertoire in the discovery cohort had been generated on one and the same sequencing platform. Both class I and class II loci were covered by HLA typing, at four-digit resolution. Typing coverage differed by locus: A, B, C, DRB1 and DQB1 were typed in roughly 620-640 donors, DQA1 in approximately 520, DPA1 in around 610, and DPB1 in 400 to 480. About five DR-DQ haplotypes were treated as single units for association and clustering because of strong linkage in the cohort. On average, 235,054 unique TCR beta nucleotide sequences were sequenced per donor among roughly 430 genotyped donors of the cohort, with 15% to 20% of those sequences being non-productive.

V is cut back by 0 bases and J by 0 bases, with 4 bases in the junction unmatched. CDR1 SGDLS and CDR2 YYNGEE were looked up in the germline V gene. The CDR3 starts with the cysteine, ends with the phenylalanine, and has 17 residues. The CDR3 DNA has 51 bases and is translated from base 1. Study-level results and caveats: Assigning TCR associations to individual alleles was difficult when HLA alleles, especially DR and DQ, strongly co-occurred. A later genetic analysis associated a missense DCLRE1C variant with V-gene and J-gene trimming of TCR beta chains, and an independent cohort replicated the association. Seventeen rarely observed V segments, including chromosome 9 orphons, were excluded from the earlier analysis of several hundred of the donors because counts were too low. Because HLA typing was missing for some donors at each locus, association tests included only the typed subset. Roughly uniform sequencing depth across donors was assumed in presence/absence analyses, although this assumption may not hold. At a false discovery rate of 0.05, a later analysis linked around 15,000 TCR beta sequences to specific HLA alleles. Because the 87-base-pair reads could not distinguish some IMGT-functional V segments, including TRBV6-2 and TRBV6-3, those segments were excluded. A later analysis found that most CMV-associated TCR beta chains appeared HLA-restricted, with HLA associations seemingly driven largely by CMV exposure. A later analysis found that TCR association rates varied across HLA loci, with DRB1 alleles showing the most associated TCRs and HLA-C alleles the fewest. In a later analysis, several top co-occurrence clusters were reported to appear linked to parvovirus B19, influenza, CMV and Epstein-Barr virus. In a later analysis, HLA-associated TCR beta chains showed more clonal expansion and lower generation probabilities than non-associated chains that were equally common. The authors suggested that the approach could potentially be extended to other disease states and immunological phenotypes. In vitro tests confirmed that a few of the cytomegalovirus-associated TCR beta chains recognize cytomegalovirus antigens. Correlated functional status among segregating V segments might be attributable to linkage disequilibrium, but an unknown experimental factor could not be ruled out. While some public TCRs were present in many individuals, most TCR sequences turned up only very rarely across donors. A later genetic analysis reported fewer N-insertions in productive TCRs among donors in an Asian-associated ancestry cluster than the roughly 670-donor mean. The study gave a list of around 170 TCR beta chains associated with cytomegalovirus. In an earlier analysis of around 500 of the donors, most TCR beta V segments appeared in productive rearrangements about 87% or about 30% of the time, broadly matching IMGT annotations. Only TCR beta chains were sequenced in this cohort, and the absence of alpha or paired-chain data limited detectable features. The only immune exposure information available for the cohort was CMV serostatus. A further reported finding was that TCR beta sequences accurately predicted the HLA-A and HLA-B alleles for most subjects in the first cohort. A cluster of highly shared sequence variants was judged likely to be a technical artifact of the sequencing pipeline. The classifier was reported to diagnose cytomegalovirus status with high specificity and sensitivity in both the original cohort and the validation cohort.

The chain uses TRBV9 and TRBJ2-1; 9 of the junction bases match TRBD2. Sequencing was done on a sample of PBMCs. The source is a woman between 35 and 50 years old in good health and CMV-seronegative. The DNA sequence is as follows: TGTGCCAGCAGCGTAGCACTAGCGGGCCGCTCCTACAATGAGCAGTTCTTC. This sequence encodes CASSVALAGRSYNEQFF.